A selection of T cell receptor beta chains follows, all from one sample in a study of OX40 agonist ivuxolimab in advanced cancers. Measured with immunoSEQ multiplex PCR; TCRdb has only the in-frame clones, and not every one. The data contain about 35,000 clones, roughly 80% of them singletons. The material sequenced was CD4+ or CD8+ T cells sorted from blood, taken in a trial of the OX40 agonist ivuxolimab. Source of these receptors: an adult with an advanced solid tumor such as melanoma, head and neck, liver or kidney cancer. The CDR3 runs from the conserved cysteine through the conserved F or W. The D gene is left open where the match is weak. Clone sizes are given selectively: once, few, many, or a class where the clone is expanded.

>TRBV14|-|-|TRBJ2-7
TGTGCCAGCAGCCAATTTCCGGGAGCCCCCTACGAGCAGTACTTC
CASSQFPGAPYEQYF
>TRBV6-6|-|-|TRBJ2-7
TGTGCCAGCAGGCCCGGGAAAATCTACGAGCAGTACTTC
CASRPGKIYEQYF
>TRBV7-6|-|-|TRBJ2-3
TGTGCCAGCAGCTTATTGCTCGGCTCGTACACAGATACGCAGTATTTT
CASSLLLGSYTDTQYF
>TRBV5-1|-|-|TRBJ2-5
TGCGCCAGCAGCTTGGCCCTCGGGGAGCAAGAGACCCAGTACTTC
CASSLALGEQETQYF
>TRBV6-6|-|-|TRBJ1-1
TGTGCCAGCAGTTACATTTATCCTATTGAAGCTTTCTTT
CASSYIYPIEAFF
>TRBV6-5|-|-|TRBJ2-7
TGTGCCAGCAGCCTAGGACAGTTCTACGAGCAGTACTTC
CASSLGQFYEQYF
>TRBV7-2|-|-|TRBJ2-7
TGTGCCAGCAGCTTAAGCTACGAGCAGTACTTC
CASSLSYEQYF
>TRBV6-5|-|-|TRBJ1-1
TGTGCCAGCAGTTACTCGGAGAACACTGAAGCTTTCTTT
CASSYSENTEAFF
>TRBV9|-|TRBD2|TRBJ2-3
TGTGCCAGCAGCGTAGCGCTAGCGGGGGGCAACACAGATACGCAGTATTTT
CASSVALAGGNTDTQYF
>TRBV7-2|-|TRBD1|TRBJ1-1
TGTGCCAGCAGCTTCGACAGGGGTGGCACTGAAGCTTTCTTT
CASSFDRGGTEAFF
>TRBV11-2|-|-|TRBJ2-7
TGTGCCAGCAGCTTAGGGGTCGACGCTTTCTTCTACGAGCAGTACTTC
CASSLGVDAFFYEQYF
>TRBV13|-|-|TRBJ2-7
TGTGCCAGCAGCCAAGGCTTAGCGTTGAGCTCCTACGAGCAGTACTTC
CASSQGLALSSYEQYF
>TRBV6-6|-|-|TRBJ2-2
TGTGCCAGCAGAGCTGACACGGCCGGGGAGCTGTTTTTT
CASRADTAGELFF
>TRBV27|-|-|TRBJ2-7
TGTGCCAGCAGTTTTTATCCAGGGGCTTTCGAGCAGTACTTC
CASSFYPGAFEQYF
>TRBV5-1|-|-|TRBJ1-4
TGCGCCAGCAGCCCCCACGGGGATTCTGATGAAAAACTGTTTTTT
CASSPHGDSDEKLFF
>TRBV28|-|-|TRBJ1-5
TGTGCCAGCAGTTTAACGGGGGCGCGTAGCAATCAGCCCCAGCATTTT
CASSLTGARSNQPQHF
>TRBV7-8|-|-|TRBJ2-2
TGTGCCAGCAGCTTAGACGGCTTCGCGAACACCGGGGAGCTGTTTTTT
CASSLDGFANTGELFF
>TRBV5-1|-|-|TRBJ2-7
TGCGCCAGCAGCTTCCGGGGGTGGGAAGGAGGATACGAGCAGTACTTC
CASSFRGWEGGYEQYF
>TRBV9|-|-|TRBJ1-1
TGTGCCAGCAGCGTATCAGGGACCACTGAAGCTTTCTTT
CASSVSGTTEAFF
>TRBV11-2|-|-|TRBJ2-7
TGTGCCAGCAGCTTAGAATCGGGCTACGAGCAGTACTTC
CASSLESGYEQYF
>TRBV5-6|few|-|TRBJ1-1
TGTGCCAGCAGCCCGATAGGGGACACTGAAGCTTTCTTT
CASSPIGDTEAFF
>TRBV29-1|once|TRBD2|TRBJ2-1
TGCAGCGCGTGGGGACTAGAGAGGGATGAGCAGTTCTTC
CSAWGLERDEQFF
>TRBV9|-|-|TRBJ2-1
TGTGCCAGCAGCGTCGGGGCTCCGGCGGGGAATGAGCAGTTCTTC
CASSVGAPAGNEQFF
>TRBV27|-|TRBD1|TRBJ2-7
TGTGCCAGCAGTTACCAGTTCCGGGACAGGGACTACGAGCAGTACTTC
CASSYQFRDRDYEQYF
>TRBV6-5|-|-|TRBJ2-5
TGTGCCAGCAGTTACCTGGGGCTAGGAGAGACCCAGTACTTC
CASSYLGLGETQYF
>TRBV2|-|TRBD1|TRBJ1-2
TGTGCCATCCTACCGCCCAGGGGGACGGGCTACACCTTC
CAILPPRGTGYTF
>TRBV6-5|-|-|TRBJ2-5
TGTGCCAGCAGTTACTCGTGGGGGGATGAGGAGACCCAGTACTTC
CASSYSWGDEETQYF
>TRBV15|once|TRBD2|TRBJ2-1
TGTGCCACCAGCAGAGATGGGCCTAGCGGGTCCTACAATGAGCAGTTCTTC
CATSRDGPSGSYNEQFF
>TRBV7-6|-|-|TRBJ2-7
TGTGCCAGCAGCCAAAACCGGGAAGGCTACGAGCAGTACTTC
CASSQNREGYEQYF
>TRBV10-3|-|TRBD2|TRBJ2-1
TGTGCCATCAGAGAACCGGGACTACCCTACAATGAGCAGTTCTTC
CAIREPGLPYNEQFF
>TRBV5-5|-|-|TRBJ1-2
TGTGCCAGCAGCTTGGAGGACAAGGGGAGAGGCTACACCTTC
CASSLEDKGRGYTF
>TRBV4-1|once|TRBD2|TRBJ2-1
TGCGCCAGCAGCTCCCCCCAGCGGGGGGTCGCTGAGCAGTTCTTC
CASSSPQRGVAEQFF
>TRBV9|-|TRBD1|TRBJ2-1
TGTGCCAGCAGCGTGGGGACAGGGGGCGCCGAGCAGTTCTTC
CASSVGTGGAEQFF
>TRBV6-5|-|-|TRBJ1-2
TGTGCCAGCAGTTACTCCAAAGGGGGCTACACCTTC
CASSYSKGGYTF
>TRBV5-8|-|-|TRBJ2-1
TGTGCCAGCAGCTTGGAAAGGGTTTACAATGAGCAGTTCTTC
CASSLERVYNEQFF
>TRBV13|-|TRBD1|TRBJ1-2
TGTGCCAGCAGCTTAGGAACAGGGGAATATGGCTACACCTTC
CASSLGTGEYGYTF
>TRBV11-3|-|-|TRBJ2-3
TGTGCCAGCAGCTTAGGCACAGATACGCAGTATTTT
CASSLGTDTQYF
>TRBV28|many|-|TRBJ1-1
TGTGCCAGCAGCTACTCCACAGGGTTTAACACTGAAGCTTTCTTT
CASSYSTGFNTEAFF
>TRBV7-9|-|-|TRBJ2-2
TGTGCCAGCAGCCCGGACGGCTCGAACACCGGGGAGCTGTTTTTT
CASSPDGSNTGELFF
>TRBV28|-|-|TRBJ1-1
TGTGCCAGCAGCTTTTCGGACGGACTTGAAGCTTTCTTT
CASSFSDGLEAFF
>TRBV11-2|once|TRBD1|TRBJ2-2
TGTGCCAGCAGCTTCGGGGGACAGGGGACCGGGGAGCTGTTTTTT
CASSFGGQGTGELFF
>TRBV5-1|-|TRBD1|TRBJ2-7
TGCGCCAGCAGCGACACAGGGGGCGGTCTTCCTTACGAGCAGTACTTC
CASSDTGGGLPYEQYF
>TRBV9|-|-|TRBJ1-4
TGTGCCAGCAGCGTAATGGTTCGCATTGATGCAGCCGATTTAGAAAAACTGTTTTTT
CASSVMVRIDAADLEKLFF
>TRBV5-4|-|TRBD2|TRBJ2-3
TGTGCCAGCAGGCTTAGCGGGGGGGCTCCAGATACGCAGTATTTT
CASRLSGGAPDTQYF
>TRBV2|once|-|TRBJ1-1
TGTGCCAGCAGTGAAGGGGCAGGGAGAGCTTTCTTT
CASSEGAGRAFF
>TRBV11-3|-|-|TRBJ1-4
TGTGCCAGCAGCAAGTATAGACGCCGGGATGAAAAACTGTTTTTT
CASSKYRRRDEKLFF
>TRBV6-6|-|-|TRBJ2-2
TGTGCCAGCAGTTACCTCGGACCCTACACCGGGGAGCTGTTTTTT
CASSYLGPYTGELFF
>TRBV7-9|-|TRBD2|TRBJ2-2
TGTGCCAGCCCGAGGGCGGGAGACGTGGGAACCGGGGAGCTGTTTTTT
CASPRAGDVGTGELFF
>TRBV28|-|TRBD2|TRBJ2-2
TGTGCCAGCAGTTTCCCGGGACTAGCGGGGGTAACCGGGGAGCTGTTTTTT
CASSFPGLAGVTGELFF
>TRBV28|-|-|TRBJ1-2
TGTGCCAGCAGTTTATTAGGGGAAAACTATGGCTACACCTTC
CASSLLGENYGYTF
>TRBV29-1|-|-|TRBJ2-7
TGCAGCGTGGCACAGGGAATCTCCTACGAGCAGTACTTC
CSVAQGISYEQYF
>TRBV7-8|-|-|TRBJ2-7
TGTGCCAGCAGTTTAGGGTGGGCGGGGCCCGAGCAGTACTTC
CASSLGWAGPEQYF
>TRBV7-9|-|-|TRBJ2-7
TGTGCCAGCAGCTTTGGCAGCGCCTACGAGCAGTACTTC
CASSFGSAYEQYF
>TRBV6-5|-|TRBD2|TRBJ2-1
TGTGCCACACTAGCGGGAACCTACAATGAGCAGTTCTTC
CATLAGTYNEQFF